This TCR beta chain was sequenced in a study of T cells in Graves' hyperthyroidism and ophthalmopathy (dated by TCRdb to about 2019). Describing the broader study: Peripheral blood samples were taken at the time of initial diagnosis, prior to any treatment. An independent validation cohort of around 20 hyperthyroidism patients and 15 or so patients who later progressed to ophthalmopathy tested prospective prediction of ophthalmopathy. TCR Vbeta CDR3 sequencing of roughly 140 peripheral blood samples (approximately 44 ophthalmopathy, 75 hyperthyroidism and around 17 progressor patients) is reported in the paper. Following sampling, methimazole starting at 30 mg daily was given to hyperthyroidism patients, and high-dose intravenous methylprednisolone was given to ophthalmopathy patients. A discovery cohort of about a hundred patients, approximately 44 with Graves' ophthalmopathy and fewer than 65 with stable Graves' hyperthyroidism, was used to find distinguishing TCR V-J signatures. The study also compared thyroid tissue and blood T-cell repertoires from five or six Graves' hyperthyroidism patients. The roughly 99 discovery patients were divided at random into training and test sets in a 7:3 ratio.

Points the paper makes about the study in general: In validation, progression to ophthalmopathy was predicted by the model with roughly 71% sensitivity and under 85% specificity, a median of roughly six months before onset. No statistical method was used to set the sample size in advance, and investigators knew the group allocation. In cross-validation, a model built on a 13 V-J signature told ophthalmopathy apart from stable hyperthyroidism with 87.88% sensitivity and about 81% specificity, and in testing the same model reached 80%/75%. Most expanded thyroid clonotypes (frequency above 0.001) were also found in blood, which suggests that blood repertoires may mirror thyroid immune responses.

TCR beta CDR3 regions were amplified from RNA transcripts. A first-round RT-PCR of the TCR CDR3 used the HTBI primer set with the Qiagen OneStep RT-PCR kit. Libraries were constructed in a second round of multiplex PCR, after which size selection and purification were performed. The libraries were sequenced on an Illumina HiSeq2000 using paired-end 100 bp reads. The authors' analysis ran thus. SOAPnuke was used to process the raw data, throwing out any read that contained adapters or uncalled bases, had a mean Phred below 15, or lacked an exact constant-primer or identifier match. COPE v1.2.5 was used to merge the high-quality paired reads, and each unique nucleotide sequence was defined as a clonotype. MiTCR v1.1 was used to align the clonotypes against IMGT TRBV, TRBD and TRBJ reference segments. The analysis was restricted to V-J combinations with a frequency above 0.0001, which together covered 98% to 99.2% of the repertoires. A TCS score was defined as the ratio between F50 (clonal expansion) and ExV (chaos), using BLOSUM62-based TCRdist between CDR3 peptides within each V-J. Welch's t-statistics and random forest reduced around 510 V-J features to roughly 13, which were used in a naive Bayes classifier (R e1071). Through fastp at Q25 and MiXCR, TCRdb rebuilt clones from the public reads, retaining in-frame beta chains. All rows with the same CDR3 protein become a single entry with the most common DNA and genes. The V and J calls shown here were made by TCRdb, not taken from the authors' results. Counted in this sample were hundreds of thousands of distinct CDR3 sequences; 13% to 15% of them appeared once. The ten largest clones represent about 14% of the sample.

CDR1 MGHRA and CDR2 YSYEKL were looked up in the germline V gene. The CDR3 starts with the cysteine, ends with the phenylalanine, and has 17 residues. Only the CDR3 portion is preserved as DNA: 51 bases, with reading frame beginning at the first base. V drops 0 bases and J drops 1 base, leaving 14 bases in between. Stable Graves' hyperthyroidism was defined as no progression to ophthalmopathy during 18 months of follow-up. Hyperthyroidism patients were aged 18 to 65 years and newly diagnosed, with disease duration of less than 2 months. Any patient with an uncontrolled infection, another autoimmune disease, pregnancy or lactation was excluded. Clinical symptoms, serum thyroxine and TRAb, thyroid ultrasound, and orbital computed tomography formed the basis for the diagnoses. Ficoll-Paque density gradient centrifugation was used to isolate PBMCs from around 10 ml of fresh peripheral blood. Total RNA was extracted using Trizol reagent, and RNA quality was assessed on an Agilent 2100 Bioanalyzer.

Only a few counts were recorded for this clonotype. No cognate antigen has been identified for it. No per-base quality is available; no much larger clone lies one base away. The sample comprised blood. The TCR originated in a woman aged 40 to 55 with Graves' hyperthyroidism. This sequence uses TRBV4-1 and TRBJ2-3; no D segment can be confidently identified. The nucleotides read TGCGCCAGCAGCCAAGATTCGGGTATTTTAGGCACAGATACGCAGTATTTT. It codes for CASSQDSGILGTDTQYF.